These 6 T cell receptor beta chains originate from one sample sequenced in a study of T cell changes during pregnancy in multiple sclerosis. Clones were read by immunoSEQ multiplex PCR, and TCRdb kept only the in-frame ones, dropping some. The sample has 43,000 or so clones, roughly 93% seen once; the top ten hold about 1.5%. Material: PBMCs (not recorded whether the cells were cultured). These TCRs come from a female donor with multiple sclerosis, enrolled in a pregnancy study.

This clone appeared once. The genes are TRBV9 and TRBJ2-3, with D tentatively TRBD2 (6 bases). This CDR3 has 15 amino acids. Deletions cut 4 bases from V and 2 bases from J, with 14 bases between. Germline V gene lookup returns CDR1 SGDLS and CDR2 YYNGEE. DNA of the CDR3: TGTGCCAGCAGCCCTAGCCTAGCGCTCACAGATACGCAGTATTTT. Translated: CASSPSLALTDTQYF.

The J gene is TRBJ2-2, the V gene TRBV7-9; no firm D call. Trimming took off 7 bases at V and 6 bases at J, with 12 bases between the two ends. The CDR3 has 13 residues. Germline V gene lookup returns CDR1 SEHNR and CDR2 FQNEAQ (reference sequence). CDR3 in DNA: TGTGCCAGCACCCTCGACGTCCCCGGGGAGCTGTTTTTT. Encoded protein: CASTLDVPGELFF.

CDR3 DNA: TGTGCCAGCAGCCATACGGGACAGCCAAAACTGAACACCGGGGAGCTGTTTTTT. Translation gives CASSHTGQPKLNTGELFF. The chain carries TRBV9 and TRBJ2-2; 7 bases match TRBD1. The CDR3 has 18 amino acids. Germline V CDR1 and CDR2: SGDLS, YYNGEE. The V segment lost 4 bases and the J segment 1 base; nucleotides outside the gene matches: 13.

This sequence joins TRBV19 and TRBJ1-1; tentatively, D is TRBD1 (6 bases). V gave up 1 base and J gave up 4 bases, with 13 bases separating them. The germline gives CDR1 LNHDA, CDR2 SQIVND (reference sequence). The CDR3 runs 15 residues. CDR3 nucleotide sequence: TGTGCCAGTAGTATAGCCGGGGGGCTGGGCACTGAAGCTTTCTTT. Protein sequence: CASSIAGGLGTEAFF.

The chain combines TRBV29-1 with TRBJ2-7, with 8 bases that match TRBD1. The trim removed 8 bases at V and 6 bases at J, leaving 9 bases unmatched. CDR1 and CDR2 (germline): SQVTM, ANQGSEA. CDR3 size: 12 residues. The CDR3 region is CSIRTGLGEQYF. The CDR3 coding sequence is TGCAGCATCAGGACAGGGTTGGGCGAGCAGTACTTC.

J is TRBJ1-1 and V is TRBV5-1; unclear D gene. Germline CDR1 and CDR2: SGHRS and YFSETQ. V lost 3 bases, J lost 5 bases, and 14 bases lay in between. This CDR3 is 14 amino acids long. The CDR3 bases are TGCGCCAGCAGCTCGTCCGCCCAAGAAACTGAAGCTTTCTTT. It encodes CASSSSAQETEAFF.